This TCR beta chain was captured in a study of post-analysis software for immune sequencing data. Findings of the study overall: Four to six TRBV segments appeared more often in patients than in controls, and TRBV5-6, TRBV5-1 and TRBV20-1 were among these.

As regards this clonotype: The antigen is unknown.

Presence of unique molecular identifiers characterized the TCR beta cDNA libraries. A population of about 1 to 11 million T cells gave rise to a few hundred thousand cDNA molecules. A single record per CDR3 protein comes from TCRdb applying MiXCR to the PCR reads. The repertoire consists of 800,000 to 950,000 distinct CDR3 sequences, with about 50% occurring once and the leading ten covering roughly 4.4%. The CDR3 loop spans 15 amino acids. Sequencing input: blood. The gene calls are TRBV21-1 and TRBJ2-3; the D segment call TRBD2 is taken from the table without a DNA check. TRBV21-1 is listed as a pseudogene. The clonotype originates from a girl aged 5-17 years with multiple sclerosis. DNA for the CDR3: TGTGCCAGCAGCAATCGGGACTTTAGCACAGATACGCAGTATTTT. Translation: CASSNRDFSTDTQYF.